This T cell receptor (beta chain) was recorded in a study of T cell responses to AZD1222 COVID-19 vaccine listed by TCRdb under 2021. In the study overall: AZD1222 recipients given second doses at about 4 weeks or at about 12 weeks were pooled, since spike-specific TCR depth and breadth were not found to differ between the two schedules. A total of just over 230 trial participants underwent TCR sequencing, of whom some 200 had received two doses of AZD1222 and around 25 had received two doses of the MenACWY control vaccine. Trial participants were enrolled into age subgroups of 18-55, 56-69 and 70-plus years, which contained around 140, 26 and 57 TCR-sequenced participants, respectively.

Clipping removes 2 bases from V and 0 bases from J, with 9 as the unmatched junction base count. Looking up the germline V gene yields CDR1 ENHRY and CDR2 SYGVKD. The CDR3 holds 18 amino acids from the cysteine to the phenylalanine. Only the CDR3 part of the read is kept: 54 bases, read in frame from the first base. Sample time point, as interpreted from the label and publication: baseline before first vaccination. The vaccinee samples were drawn from two UK trials, COV001 and COV002, one of which was a single-blind randomized controlled phase 2/3 trial testing AZD1222 (ChAdOx1 nCoV-19) in healthy adults. For TCRbeta chain sequencing, PBMC samples from trial participants were taken at day 0 and at day 28 after the second dose. The CDR3 regions of human TCRbeta chains were subjected to immunosequencing. The study's processing was this. Repertoire TCRs were checked for matches against a reference library of SARS-CoV-2-specific TCRs that had been generated using the MIRA antigen-specificity platform. Breadth meant the fraction of unique TCRs that were SARS-CoV-2-associated, whereas depth meant the fraction of total T cells that were SARS-CoV-2-associated. Each spike-specific TCR was assigned to its reactive spike region and to a CD4 or CD8 class using the MIRA data. Log10-transformed breadth and depth values were compared by one-way ANOVA with Sidak's multiple comparisons tests. TCRdb holds this immuneACCESS table with in-frame rearrangements only. Some clones are missing; in checked studies, unresolved V genes explain under half, and the rest has no known cause. V, J and clone size derive from that table, while D and trimming were established from the DNA sequence. The sample yields 150,000 to 200,000 clones; approximately 95% were counted once. The leading ten clones occupy roughly 3.9% of the sample.

About this clone itself: Its antigen is still unknown. Within one base of it there is no much larger clone, and no base qualities were kept.

The study at large found these results: The 56-69-year group was small, and its depth increase did not reach significance, likely because of low power. Nearly half of unique spike-specific TCRs reportedly recognized epitopes outside regions mutated in the B.1.351 and B.1.1.7 variants. The vaccine-associated CD4 TCRs covered the entire spike protein, and the dominant responses fell in regions 160-218 and 743-854. Participants were mostly white British and included more females than males, and it was suggested by the authors that clonal diversity may have been underestimated. Conclusions about previously exposed vaccinees are limited because only 5 or 6 AZD1222 recipients were SARS-CoV-2 seropositive at baseline. After two AZD1222 doses, both the breadth and the depth of spike-specific TCRs were significantly higher than at day 0 and than in MenACWY recipients. No day 14 peak-response samples were available, so repertoires were characterized only after the peak T cell response.

This TCR was recovered from an adult in good health. This sample comprised peripheral blood, obtained on day 0 of AZD1222 vaccination. The receptor chain draws on TRBV10-3 and TRBJ2-7, with 11 bases aligning to TRBD2. The CDR3 protein is CAISEPMGLAEDSYEQYF. The nucleotides are TGTGCCATCAGTGAGCCTATGGGACTAGCGGAAGACTCCTACGAGCAGTACTTC.